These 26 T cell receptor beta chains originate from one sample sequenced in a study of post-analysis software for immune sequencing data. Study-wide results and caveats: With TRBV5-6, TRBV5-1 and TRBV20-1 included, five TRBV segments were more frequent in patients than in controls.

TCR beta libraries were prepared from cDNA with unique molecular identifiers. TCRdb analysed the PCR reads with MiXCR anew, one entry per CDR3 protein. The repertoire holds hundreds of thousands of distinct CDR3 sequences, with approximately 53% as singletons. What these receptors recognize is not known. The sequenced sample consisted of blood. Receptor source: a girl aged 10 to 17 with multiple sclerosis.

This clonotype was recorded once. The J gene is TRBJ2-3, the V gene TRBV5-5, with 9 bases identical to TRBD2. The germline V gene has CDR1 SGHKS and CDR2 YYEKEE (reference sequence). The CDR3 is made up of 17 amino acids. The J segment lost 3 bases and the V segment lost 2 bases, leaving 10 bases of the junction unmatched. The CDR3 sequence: CASSFIRVAGVTDTQYF. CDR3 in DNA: TGTGCCAGCAGCTTTATAAGAGTAGCGGGGGTGACAGATACGCAGTATTTT.

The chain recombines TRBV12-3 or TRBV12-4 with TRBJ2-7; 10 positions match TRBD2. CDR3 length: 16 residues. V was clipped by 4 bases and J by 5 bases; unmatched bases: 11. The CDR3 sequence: CASSSQLAGIPHEQYF. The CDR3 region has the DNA TGTGCCAGCAGTTCTCAACTAGCGGGAATCCCCCACGAGCAGTACTTC.

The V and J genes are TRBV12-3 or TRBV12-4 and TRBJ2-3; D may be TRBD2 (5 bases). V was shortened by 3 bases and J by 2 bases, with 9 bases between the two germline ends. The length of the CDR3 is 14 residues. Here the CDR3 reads CASSFVDSTDTQYF. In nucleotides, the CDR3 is TGTGCCAGCAGTTTCGTGGACTCCACAGATACGCAGTATTTT.

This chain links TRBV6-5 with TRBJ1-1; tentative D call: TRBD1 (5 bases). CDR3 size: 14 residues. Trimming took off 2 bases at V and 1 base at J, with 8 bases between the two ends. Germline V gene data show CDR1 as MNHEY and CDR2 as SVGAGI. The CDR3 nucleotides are TGTGCCAGCAGTTACAGGACACCGAACACTGAAGCTTTCTTT. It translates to CASSYRTPNTEAFF.

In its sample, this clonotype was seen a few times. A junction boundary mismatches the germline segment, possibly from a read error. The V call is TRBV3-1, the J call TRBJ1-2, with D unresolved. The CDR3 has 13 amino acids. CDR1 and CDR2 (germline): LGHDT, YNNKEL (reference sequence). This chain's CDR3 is CASSQAGSYGYTF. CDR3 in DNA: TGCGCCAGCAGCCAGGCGGGGAGCTATGGCTACACCTTC.

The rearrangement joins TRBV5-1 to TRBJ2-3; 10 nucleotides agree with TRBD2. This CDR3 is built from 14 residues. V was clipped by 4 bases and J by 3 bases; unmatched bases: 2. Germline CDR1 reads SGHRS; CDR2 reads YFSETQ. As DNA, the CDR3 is TGCGCCAGCAGCCAGCGGGAGGGGACAGATACGCAGTATTTT. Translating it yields CASSQREGTDTQYF. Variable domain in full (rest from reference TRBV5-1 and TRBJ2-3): KAGVTQTPRYLIKTRGQQVTLSCSPISGHRSVSWYQQTPGQGLQFLFEYFSETQRNKGNFPGRFSGRQFSNSRSEMNVSTLELGDSALYLCASSQREGTDTQYFGPGTRLTVL.

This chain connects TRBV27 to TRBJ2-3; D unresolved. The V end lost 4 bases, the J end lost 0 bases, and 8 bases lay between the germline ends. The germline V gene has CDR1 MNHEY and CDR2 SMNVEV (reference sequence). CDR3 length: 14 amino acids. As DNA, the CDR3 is TGTGCCAGCAGTTCAATCAGGAGCACAGATACGCAGTATTTT. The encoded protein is CASSSIRSTDTQYF.

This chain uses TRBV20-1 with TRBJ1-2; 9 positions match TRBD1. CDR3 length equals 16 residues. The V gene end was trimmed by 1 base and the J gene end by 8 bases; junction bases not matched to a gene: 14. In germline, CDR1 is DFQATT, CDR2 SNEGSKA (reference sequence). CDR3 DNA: TGCAGTGCTAGAGTGTGGACAGGGGATTTTGAAGGAGGCTACACCTTC. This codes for CSARVWTGDFEGGYTF.

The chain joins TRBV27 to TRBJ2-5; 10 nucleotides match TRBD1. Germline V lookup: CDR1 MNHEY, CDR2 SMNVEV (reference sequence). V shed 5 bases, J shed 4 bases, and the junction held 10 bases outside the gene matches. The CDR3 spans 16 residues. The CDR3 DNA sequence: TGTGCCAGCAGTCACACCCCGGGACAGGGGCTAGAGACCCAGTACTTC. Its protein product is CASSHTPGQGLETQYF.

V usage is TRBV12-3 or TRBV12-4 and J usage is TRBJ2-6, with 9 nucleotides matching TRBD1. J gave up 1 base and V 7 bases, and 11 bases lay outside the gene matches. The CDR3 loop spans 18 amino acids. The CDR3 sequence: CASTTDRGRVSGANVLTF. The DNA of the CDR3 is TGTGCCAGCACCACGGACAGGGGTAGGGTTTCTGGGGCCAACGTCCTGACTTTC.

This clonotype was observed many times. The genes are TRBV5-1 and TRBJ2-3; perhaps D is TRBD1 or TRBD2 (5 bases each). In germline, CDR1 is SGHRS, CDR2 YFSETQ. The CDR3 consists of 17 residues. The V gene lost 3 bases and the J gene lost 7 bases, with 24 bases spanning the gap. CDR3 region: CASSSPARDQSSHTQYF. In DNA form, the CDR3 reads TGCGCCAGCAGCTCCCCGGCCCGGGACCAGAGCTCCCATACGCAGTATTTT.

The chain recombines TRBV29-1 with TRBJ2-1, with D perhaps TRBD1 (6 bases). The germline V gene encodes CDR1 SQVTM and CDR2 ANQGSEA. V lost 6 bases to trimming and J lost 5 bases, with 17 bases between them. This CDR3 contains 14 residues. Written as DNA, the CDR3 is TGCAGCGTCGAAACATACAGGGCCGACAATGAGCAGTTCTTC. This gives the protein CSVETYRADNEQFF.

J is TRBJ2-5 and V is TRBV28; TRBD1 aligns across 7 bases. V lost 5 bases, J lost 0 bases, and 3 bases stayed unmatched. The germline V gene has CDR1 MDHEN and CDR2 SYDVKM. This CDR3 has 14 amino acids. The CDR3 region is CASSKGQYQETQYF. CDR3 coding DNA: TGTGCCAGCAGTAAGGGACAGTACCAAGAGACCCAGTACTTC.

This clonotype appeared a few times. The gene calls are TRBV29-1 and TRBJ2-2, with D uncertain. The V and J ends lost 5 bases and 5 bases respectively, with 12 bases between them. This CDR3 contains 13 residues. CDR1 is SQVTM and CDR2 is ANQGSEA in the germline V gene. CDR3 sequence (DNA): TGCAGCGTTTGGGTACCGGGTACCGGGGAGCTGTTTTTT. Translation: CSVWVPGTGELFF.

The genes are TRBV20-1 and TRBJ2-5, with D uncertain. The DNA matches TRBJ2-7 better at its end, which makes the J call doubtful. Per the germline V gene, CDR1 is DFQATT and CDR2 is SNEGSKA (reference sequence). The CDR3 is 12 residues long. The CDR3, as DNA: TGCAGTGCTAGCCCGCAGATCTACGAGCAGTACTTC. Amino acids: CSASPQIYEQYF.

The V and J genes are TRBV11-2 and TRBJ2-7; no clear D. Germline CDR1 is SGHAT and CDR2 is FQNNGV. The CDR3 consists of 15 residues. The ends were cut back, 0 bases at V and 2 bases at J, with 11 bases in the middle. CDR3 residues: CASSLERAGAYEQYF. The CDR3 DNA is TGTGCCAGCAGCTTAGAAAGAGCTGGGGCCTACGAGCAGTACTTC. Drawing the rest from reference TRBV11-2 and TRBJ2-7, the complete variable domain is EAGVAQSPRYKIIEKRQSVAFWCNPISGHATLYWYQQILGQGPKLLIQFQNNGVVDDSQLPKDRFSAERLKGVDSTLKIQPAKLEDSAVYLCASSLERAGAYEQYFGPGTRLTVT.

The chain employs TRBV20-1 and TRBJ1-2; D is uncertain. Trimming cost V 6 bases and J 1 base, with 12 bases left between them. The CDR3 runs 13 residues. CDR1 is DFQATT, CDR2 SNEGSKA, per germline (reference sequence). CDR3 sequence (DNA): TGCAGTGCCATAGCGGGCAGTAACTATGGCTACACCTTC. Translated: CSAIAGSNYGYTF.

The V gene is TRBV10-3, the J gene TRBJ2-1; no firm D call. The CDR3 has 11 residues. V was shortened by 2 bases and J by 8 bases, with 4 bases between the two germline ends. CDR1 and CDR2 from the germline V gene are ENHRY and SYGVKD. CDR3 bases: TGTGCCATCAGTGAGGACCATGAGCAGTTCTTC. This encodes CAISEDHEQFF.

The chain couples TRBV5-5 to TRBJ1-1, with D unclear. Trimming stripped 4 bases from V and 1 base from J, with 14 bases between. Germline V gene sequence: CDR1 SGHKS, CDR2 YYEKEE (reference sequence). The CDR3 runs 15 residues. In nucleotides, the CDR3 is TGTGCCAGCAGCCCACTAGGAGGGAAGAACACTGAAGCTTTCTTT. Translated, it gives CASSPLGGKNTEAFF.

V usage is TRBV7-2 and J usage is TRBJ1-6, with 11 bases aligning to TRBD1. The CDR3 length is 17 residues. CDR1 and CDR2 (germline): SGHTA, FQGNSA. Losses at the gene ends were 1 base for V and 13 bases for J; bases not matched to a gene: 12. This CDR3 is CASSLGTGGITRTPLHF. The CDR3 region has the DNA TGTGCCAGCAGCTTAGGGACAGGGGGCATCACTCGCACTCCCCTCCACTTT.

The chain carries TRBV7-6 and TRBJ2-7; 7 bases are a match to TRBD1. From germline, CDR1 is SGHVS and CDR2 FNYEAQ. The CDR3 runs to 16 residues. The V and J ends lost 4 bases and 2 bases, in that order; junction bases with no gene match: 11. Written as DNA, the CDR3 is TGTGCCAGCAGCTCGGGCGTGGGACAGTCGACCTACGAGCAGTACTTC. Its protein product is CASSSGVGQSTYEQYF.

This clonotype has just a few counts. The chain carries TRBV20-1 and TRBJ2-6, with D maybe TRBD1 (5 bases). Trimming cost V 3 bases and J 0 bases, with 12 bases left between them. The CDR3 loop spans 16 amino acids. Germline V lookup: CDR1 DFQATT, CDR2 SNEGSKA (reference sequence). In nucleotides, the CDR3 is TGCAGTGCTAGTCAAGGCGGACACTCTGGGGCCAACGTCCTGACTTTC. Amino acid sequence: CSASQGGHSGANVLTF.

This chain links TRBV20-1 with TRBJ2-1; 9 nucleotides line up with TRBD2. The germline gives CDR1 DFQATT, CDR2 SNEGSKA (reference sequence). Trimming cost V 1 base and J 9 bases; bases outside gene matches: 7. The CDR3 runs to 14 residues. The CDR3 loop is CSARAVAGASEQFF. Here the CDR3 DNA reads TGCAGTGCTAGAGCGGTAGCGGGGGCCAGTGAGCAGTTCTTC.

The CDR3: CASSFYYRAETQYF. As DNA, the CDR3 is TGTGCCAGCAGTTTTTACTATCGCGCGGAGACCCAGTACTTC. The chain links TRBV27 to TRBJ2-5; D remains ambiguous. CDR1 MNHEY and CDR2 SMNVEV come from the germline V gene (reference sequence). This CDR3 has 14 residues. With 3 bases removed from V and 5 bases from J, the gap between germline ends came to 13 bases.

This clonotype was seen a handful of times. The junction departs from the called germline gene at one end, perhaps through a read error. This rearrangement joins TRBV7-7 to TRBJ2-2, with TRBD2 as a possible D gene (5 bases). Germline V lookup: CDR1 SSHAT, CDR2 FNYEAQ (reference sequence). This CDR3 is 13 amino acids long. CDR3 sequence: CASSLRRTGELFF. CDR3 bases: TGTGCTAGCAGCTTAAGGAGGACCGGGGAGCTGTTTTTT.

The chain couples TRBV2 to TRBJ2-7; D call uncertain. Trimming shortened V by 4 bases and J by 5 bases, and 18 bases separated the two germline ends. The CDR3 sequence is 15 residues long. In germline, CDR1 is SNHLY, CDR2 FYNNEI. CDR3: CASSARDRFSDEQYF. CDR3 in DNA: TGTGCCAGCAGTGCCCGAGACCGATTCTCGGACGAGCAGTACTTC.